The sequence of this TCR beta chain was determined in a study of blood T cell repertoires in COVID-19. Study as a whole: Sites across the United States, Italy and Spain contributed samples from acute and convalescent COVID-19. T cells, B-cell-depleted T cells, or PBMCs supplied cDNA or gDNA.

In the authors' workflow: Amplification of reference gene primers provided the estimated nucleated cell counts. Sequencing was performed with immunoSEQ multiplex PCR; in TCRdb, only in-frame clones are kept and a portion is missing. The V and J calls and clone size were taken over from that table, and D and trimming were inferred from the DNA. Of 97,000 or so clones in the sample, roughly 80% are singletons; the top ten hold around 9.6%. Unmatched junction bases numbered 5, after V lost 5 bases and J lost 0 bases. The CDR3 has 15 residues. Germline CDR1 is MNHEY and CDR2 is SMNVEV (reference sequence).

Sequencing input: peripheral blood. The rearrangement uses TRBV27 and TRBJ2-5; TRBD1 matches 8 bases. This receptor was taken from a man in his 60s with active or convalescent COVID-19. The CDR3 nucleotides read TGTGCCAGCAGTAGCCCGGACAGGGACCAAGAGACCCAGTACTTC. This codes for CASSSPDRDQETQYF.